These T cell receptor beta chains were read from a single sample in a study of blood T cell repertoires in COVID-19. Profiling relied on immunoSEQ multiplex PCR, and the TCRdb table lists in-frame clones only, not all of them. Of some 120,000 clones listed, 81% are singletons. The sequenced material came from peripheral blood. All receptors come from a man aged 30 to 39 with COVID-19, enrolled during active disease. Each CDR3 is given with its conserved first and last residue. A D gene is named only where the DNA matches it firmly. Where a row states a size, it is once, few, many or the class of an expanded clone; other rows omit it.

clone_size: NA
d_call: TRBD2
j_call: TRBJ2-5
v_call: TRBV5-1
cdr3_aa: CASSPPSGGRGEETQYF
cdr3_nt: TGCGCCAGCAGCCCACCTAGCGGGGGCCGGGGGGAGGAGACCCAGTACTTC

clone_size: NA
d_call: NA
j_call: TRBJ1-3
v_call: TRBV15
cdr3_aa: CATSRDQTVSGNTIYF
cdr3_nt: TGTGCCACCAGCAGAGACCAAACAGTCTCTGGAAACACCATATATTTT

clone_size: NA
d_call: NA
j_call: TRBJ2-7
v_call: TRBV5-1
cdr3_aa: CASSLEFGRESGIEQYF
cdr3_nt: TGCGCCAGCAGCTTGGAGTTCGGGAGAGAGAGTGGGATTGAGCAGTACTTC

clone_size: NA
d_call: NA
j_call: TRBJ2-3
v_call: TRBV3-1/TRBV3-2
cdr3_aa: CASSQGRQPQYF
cdr3_nt: TGTGCCAGCAGCCAAGGGAGACAGCCGCAGTATTTT

clone_size: NA
d_call: NA
j_call: TRBJ1-2
v_call: TRBV30
cdr3_aa: CAWSAGGAFYGYTF
cdr3_nt: TGTGCCTGGAGTGCCGGCGGGGCCTTCTATGGCTACACCTTC

clone_size: NA
d_call: NA
j_call: TRBJ2-7
v_call: TRBV6-5
cdr3_aa: CASSDRLSSYEQYF
cdr3_nt: TGTGCCAGCAGCGACAGATTAAGCTCCTACGAGCAGTACTTC

clone_size: NA
d_call: NA
j_call: TRBJ1-5
v_call: TRBV19
cdr3_aa: CASSMGGGGNQPQHF
cdr3_nt: TGTGCCAGTAGTATGGGCGGGGGGGGAAATCAGCCCCAGCATTTT

clone_size: NA
d_call: TRBD2
j_call: TRBJ2-7
v_call: TRBV6-5
cdr3_aa: CASRIGTRQYF
cdr3_nt: TGTGCCAGCAGGATCGGGACTAGGCAGTACTTC

clone_size: NA
d_call: TRBD1
j_call: TRBJ2-5
v_call: TRBV7-9
cdr3_aa: CASSFLQGQETQYF
cdr3_nt: TGTGCCAGCAGCTTCTTACAGGGGCAAGAGACCCAGTACTTC

clone_size: NA
d_call: NA
j_call: TRBJ1-3
v_call: TRBV23-1
cdr3_aa: CASRRTTGRGDTIYF
cdr3_nt: TGCGCCAGCAGACGCACTACGGGGCGCGGGGACACCATATATTTT

clone_size: NA
d_call: TRBD1
j_call: TRBJ2-2
v_call: TRBV7-9
cdr3_aa: CASSQAGTGRTGELFF
cdr3_nt: TGTGCCAGCAGCCAAGCCGGGACAGGAAGGACCGGGGAGCTGTTTTTT

clone_size: NA
d_call: TRBD1
j_call: TRBJ1-2
v_call: TRBV11-2
cdr3_aa: CASSLSPTGWAGYTF
cdr3_nt: TGTGCCAGCAGCTTATCCCCGACAGGGTGGGCTGGCTACACCTTC

clone_size: NA
d_call: TRBD1
j_call: TRBJ2-5
v_call: TRBV7-8
cdr3_aa: CASSWGQGQETQYF
cdr3_nt: TGTGCCAGCAGCTGGGGACAGGGCCAAGAGACCCAGTACTTC

clone_size: few
d_call: NA
j_call: TRBJ2-3
v_call: TRBV7-2
cdr3_aa: CASSLKVKQDTQYF
cdr3_nt: TGTGCCAGCAGCTTAAAGGTCAAACAGGATACGCAGTATTTT

clone_size: NA
d_call: NA
j_call: TRBJ2-2
v_call: TRBV30
cdr3_aa: CACPKQGAGELFF
cdr3_nt: TGTGCCTGCCCCAAACAGGGAGCCGGGGAGCTGTTTTTT

clone_size: once
d_call: NA
j_call: TRBJ2-1
v_call: TRBV7-2
cdr3_aa: CASSLLLYNEQFF
cdr3_nt: TGTGCCAGCAGCCTACTTCTCTACAATGAGCAGTTCTTC

clone_size: NA
d_call: NA
j_call: TRBJ2-5
v_call: TRBV7-3
cdr3_aa: CASSLTLGETQYF
cdr3_nt: TGTGCCAGCAGCTTAACCCTAGGAGAGACCCAGTACTTC

clone_size: NA
d_call: TRBD1
j_call: TRBJ2-5
v_call: TRBV30
cdr3_aa: CAWNQGASETQYF
cdr3_nt: TGTGCCTGGAATCAGGGGGCATCGGAGACCCAGTACTTC

clone_size: once
d_call: TRBD1
j_call: TRBJ1-1
v_call: TRBV18
cdr3_aa: CASSSGTGGTEAFF
cdr3_nt: TGTGCCAGCTCATCCGGGACAGGGGGCACTGAAGCTTTCTTT